This TCR beta chain was sequenced during a study of Graves' ophthalmopathy and Graves' hyperthyroidism. As the template, RNA transcripts were used to amplify TCR beta CDR3 regions. HTBI primers primed a first-round RT-PCR, and a second-round multiplex PCR followed. TCRdb re-derived calls from the multiplex PCR reads in MiXCR, one entry per CDR3 protein. The sample consists of hundreds of thousands of distinct CDR3 sequences, about an eighth of them appearing once. Other autoimmune diseases, uncontrolled infections, pregnancy and lactation each led to patient exclusion. This clonotype showed up many times. This CDR3 region has 17 residues. Trimming took 1 base from V and 5 from J, leaving 20 bases between them. Germline V gene data show CDR1 as SGHDN and CDR2 as FVKESK.

Sequencing was carried out using blood. This receptor was taken from a woman under 40 with Graves' ophthalmopathy. The chain carries TRBV14 and TRBJ1-1; tentatively, D is TRBD1 (5 bases). The CDR3 sequence is CASSQVGRRLRGTEAFF. The CDR3, as DNA: TGTGCCAGCAGCCAAGTGGGGAGGAGGCTAAGGGGTACTGAAGCTTTCTTT.